Following are 19 T cell receptor beta chains from one sample sequenced in a study of T cells in Graves' hyperthyroidism and ophthalmopathy. RNA transcripts were the template for amplifying TCR beta CDR3 regions. First-round RT-PCR targeting the TCR CDR3 was performed with the HTBI primer set. Using its own MiXCR run on the multiplex PCR reads, TCRdb lists one record per CDR3 protein. The table lists under 350,000 distinct CDR3 sequences, 20% to 25% of them singletons. Sample: blood. The receptors originated from a woman aged 50 to 60 with Graves' hyperthyroidism.

This clonotype appeared a few times. The junction does not match germline at one end; this may be a read error. The rearrangement uses TRBV20-1 and TRBJ1-4; no firm D call. In germline, CDR1 is DFQATT, CDR2 SNEGSKA (reference sequence). The CDR3 sequence is 16 residues long. In DNA form, the CDR3 reads TGCAGTGCTAGCTTTCCCCGGGGAGGAACTAATGAAAAACGGTTTTTT. This gives the protein CSASFPRGGTNEKRFF.

This chain joins TRBV29-1 and TRBJ2-7; no reliable D call. Trimming cost V 1 base and J 5 bases, with 9 bases left between them. The CDR3 is made up of 12 amino acids. Germline V gene data show CDR1 as SQVTM and CDR2 as ANQGSEA. CDR3 protein: CSVEGVRDEQYF. In nucleotides, the CDR3 is TGCAGCGTTGAAGGGGTTCGTGACGAGCAGTACTTC.

This clonotype showed up many times. The V call is TRBV27, the J call TRBJ1-5; D unresolved. The CDR3 sequence is 13 residues long. The V gene's germline CDR1 is MNHEY and CDR2 SMNVEV (reference sequence). Trimming took off 3 bases at V and 5 bases at J, with 8 bases between the two ends. The CDR3 DNA follows: TGTGCCAGCAGTTTCAACGGAGATCAGCCCCAGCATTTT. This encodes CASSFNGDQPQHF.

This chain joins TRBV15 and TRBJ1-2; 12 nucleotides align to TRBD1. J was trimmed by 8 bases and V by 1 base; bases with no gene match: 2. The CDR3 spans 14 residues. In germline, CDR1 is LNHNV, CDR2 YYDKDF (reference sequence). The CDR3 DNA reads as TGTGCCACCAGCAGAGCGGGGACAGGGGGCGGCTACACCTTC. Translated: CATSRAGTGGGYTF.

This clonotype was recorded at least ten times. V gene TRBV6-1 combines with J gene TRBJ2-1, with 13 bases fitting TRBD2. In germline, CDR1 is MNHNS, CDR2 SASEGT. V lost 1 base and J lost 3; bases outside the gene matches: 3. This CDR3 spans 17 amino acids. For the CDR3, the DNA is TGTGCCAGCAGTGAAGGGACTAGCGGGAGTTTCTACAATGAGCAGTTCTTC. Protein sequence: CASSEGTSGSFYNEQFF.

This clonotype was seen many times. The genes are TRBV6-1 and TRBJ1-1; D is uncertain. The CDR3 is 13 amino acids. Between the trimmed V and J ends, which lost 4 bases and 3 bases, there was a span of 9 bases. Germline lookup yields CDR1 MNHNS and CDR2 SASEGT. For the CDR3, the DNA is TGTGCCAGCAGTGGAACCGAATACACTGAAGCTTTCTTT. Its protein is CASSGTEYTEAFF.

The table lists this clonotype with a few counts. The chain has TRBV20-1 and TRBJ1-2; TRBD1 aligns across 9 bases. Germline values: CDR1 DFQATT, CDR2 SNEGSKA (reference sequence). The CDR3 runs 13 residues. The CDR3 here is CRAGQGLLISGTF. The CDR3 DNA follows: TGCAGGGCGGGACAGGGTTTACTAATCTCTGGCACCTTC.

This clonotype has a handful of counts. This chain connects TRBV12-3 or TRBV12-4 to TRBJ2-7, with D tentatively TRBD2 (5 bases). Trimming took 5 bases from V and 5 from J, leaving 19 bases between them. This CDR3 spans 15 amino acids. The CDR3 DNA sequence: TGTGCCAGCAGTCCGCTGAGGGCTAGATCGGACGAGCAGTACTTC. This gives the protein CASSPLRARSDEQYF.

In its sample, this clonotype was seen many times. J is TRBJ2-7 and V is TRBV20-1; tentatively, D is TRBD1 or TRBD2 (5 bases each). V lost 1 base to trimming and J lost 7 bases, with 11 bases between them. CDR1 and CDR2 from the germline V gene are DFQATT and SNEGSKA (reference sequence). The CDR3 has 12 amino acids. CDR3 coding DNA: TGCAGTGCTAGAGGGGGGATTTCGGAGCAGTACTTC. Its protein is CSARGGISEQYF.

V and J are TRBV24-1 and TRBJ1-5; no clear D. The CDR3 loop spans 15 amino acids. Trimming stripped 6 bases from V and 3 bases from J, with 14 bases between. Looked up from germline, CDR1 is KGHDR and CDR2 is SFDVKD. The CDR3 DNA is TGTGCCACCAGTCCAGCAGGACCAATCAATCAGCCCCAGCATTTT. Its translation is CATSPAGPINQPQHF.

This clonotype was observed at least ten times. This chain connects TRBV5-1 to TRBJ2-5; D may match TRBD1 or TRBD2 (6 bases each). The germline V gene has CDR1 SGHRS and CDR2 YFSETQ. V dropped 2 bases and J dropped 4 bases, with 12 bases sitting between them. The CDR3 runs to 14 residues. The CDR3 bases are TGCGCCAGCAGCTTAGGTGGGGGGCGAGAGACCCAGTACTTC. As protein: CASSLGGGRETQYF. Based on the CDR3 plus reference TRBV5-1 and TRBJ2-5, the full variable domain is KAGVTQTPRYLIKTRGQQVTLSCSPISGHRSVSWYQQTPGQGLQFLFEYFSETQRNKGNFPGRFSGRQFSNSRSEMNVSTLELGDSALYLCASSLGGGRETQYFGPGTRLLVL.

This clonotype was counted at least ten times. The rearrangement links TRBV11-2 to TRBJ2-2; possibly TRBD1 or TRBD2 for D (5 bases each). This CDR3 contains 14 residues. Germline CDR1 and CDR2: SGHAT and FQNNGV. V was clipped by 7 bases and J by 2 bases, with 11 bases between them. In DNA form, the CDR3 reads TGTGCCAGCACCCTGGGGGTCAACACCGGGGAGCTGTTTTTT. Translating it yields CASTLGVNTGELFF.

This clonotype occurred many times. V gene TRBV20-1 combines with J gene TRBJ2-7, with 12 positions matching TRBD2. Trimming cost V 1 base and J 4 bases; bases outside gene matches: 11. CDR3 size: 17 residues. Germline V lookup: CDR1 DFQATT, CDR2 SNEGSKA (reference sequence). The CDR3 is CSARASETSGSWYEQYF. In DNA form, the CDR3 reads TGCAGTGCTAGAGCGTCCGAGACTAGCGGGAGTTGGTACGAGCAGTACTTC.

This clonotype has a count of ten or more. The genes are TRBV7-9 and TRBJ2-7; no clear D gene. The CDR3 consists of 12 residues. In germline, CDR1 is SEHNR, CDR2 FQNEAQ (reference sequence). V dropped 5 bases and J dropped 3 bases, with 8 bases sitting between them. The CDR3 sequence: CASSPENYEQYF. In DNA, the CDR3 is TGTGCCAGCAGCCCTGAGAACTACGAGCAGTACTTC.

This clonotype came up many times. This chain uses TRBV6-1 with TRBJ2-7; D not resolved. Trimming took off 4 bases at V and 3 bases at J, with 13 bases between the two ends. The CDR3 runs 14 residues. Germline V gene data show CDR1 as MNHNS and CDR2 as SASEGT. CDR3 in DNA: TGTGCCAGCAGTGCCCGACACGGTGTCTACGAGCAGTACTTC. It is translated as CASSARHGVYEQYF.

The genes are TRBV3-1 and TRBJ2-2; weak D call: TRBD1 (7 bases). Trimming removed 0 bases from V and 5 bases from J, with 10 bases in between. The CDR3 is 15 residues long. Germline V CDR1 and CDR2: LGHDT, YNNKEL (reference sequence). The CDR3 bases are TGTGCCAGCAGCCAAGACCCAGGGGGGACCGGGGAGCTGTTTTTT. As protein: CASSQDPGGTGELFF.

This clonotype was counted ten times or more. The V and J genes are TRBV7-9 and TRBJ2-5; 15 nucleotides agree with TRBD2. Germline CDR1 SEHNR, CDR2 FQNEAQ (reference sequence). This CDR3 has 18 residues. The junction had 12 bases not matched to a gene; V was cut back by 5 bases and J by 5 bases. The CDR3 protein is CASSRTSGGAVPSETQYF. The DNA of the CDR3 is TGTGCCAGCAGCCGGACTAGCGGGGGGGCCGTTCCGTCGGAGACCCAGTACTTC.

This clonotype showed up just a few times. This chain links TRBV6-1 with TRBJ1-5; D is possibly TRBD1 (6 bases). V was cut by 6 bases and J by 5 bases, with 17 bases left in between. The V gene's germline CDR1 is MNHNS and CDR2 SASEGT. The CDR3 spans 15 residues. CDR3 coding DNA: TGTGCCAGCAGACTTGACAGGCATCCGGATCAGCCCCAGCATTTT. This sequence encodes CASRLDRHPDQPQHF.

This clonotype has a handful of counts. The chain links TRBV9 to TRBJ2-7, with 8 bases that match TRBD1. Trimming removed 3 bases from V and 7 bases from J; junction bases left unmatched: 6. Germline CDR1 SGDLS, CDR2 YYNGEE. The length of the CDR3 is 13 residues. The CDR3 spells CASSGQGAREQYF. The CDR3 bases are TGTGCCAGCAGCGGGCAGGGGGCGCGGGAGCAGTACTTC.